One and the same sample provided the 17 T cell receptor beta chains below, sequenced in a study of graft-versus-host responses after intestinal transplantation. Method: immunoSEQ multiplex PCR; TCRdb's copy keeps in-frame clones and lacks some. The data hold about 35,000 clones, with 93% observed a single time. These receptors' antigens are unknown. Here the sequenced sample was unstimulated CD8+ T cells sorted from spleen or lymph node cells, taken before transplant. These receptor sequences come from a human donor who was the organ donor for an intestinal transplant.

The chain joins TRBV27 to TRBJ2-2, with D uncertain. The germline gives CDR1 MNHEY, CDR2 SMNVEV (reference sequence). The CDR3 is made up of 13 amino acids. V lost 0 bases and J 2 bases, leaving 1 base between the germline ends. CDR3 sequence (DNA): TGTGCCAGCAGTTTATCTAACACCGGGGAGCTGTTTTTT. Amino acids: CASSLSNTGELFF.

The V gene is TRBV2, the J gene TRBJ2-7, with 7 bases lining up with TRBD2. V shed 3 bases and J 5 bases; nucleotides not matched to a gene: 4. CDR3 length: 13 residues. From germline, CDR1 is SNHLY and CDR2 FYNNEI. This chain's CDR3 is CASSDGGVDEQYF. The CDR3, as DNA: TGTGCCAGCAGTGATGGGGGGGTCGACGAGCAGTACTTC.

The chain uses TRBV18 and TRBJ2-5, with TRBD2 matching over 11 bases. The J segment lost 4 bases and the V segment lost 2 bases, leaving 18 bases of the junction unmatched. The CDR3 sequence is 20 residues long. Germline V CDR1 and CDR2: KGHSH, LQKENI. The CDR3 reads CASSPIRRGTSGLGRETQYF. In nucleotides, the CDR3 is TGTGCCAGCTCACCAATTAGGAGGGGGACTAGCGGCCTCGGGCGAGAGACCCAGTACTTC. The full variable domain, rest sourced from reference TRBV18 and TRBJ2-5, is NAGVMQNPRHLVRRRGQEARLRCSPMKGHSHVYWYRQLPEEGLKFMVYLQKENIIDESGMPKERFSAEFPKEGPSILRIQQVVRGDSAAYFCASSPIRRGTSGLGRETQYFGPGTRLLVL.

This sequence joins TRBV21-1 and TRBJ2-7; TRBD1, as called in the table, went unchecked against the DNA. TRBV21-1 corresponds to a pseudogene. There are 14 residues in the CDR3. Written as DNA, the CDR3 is TGTGCCAGCAGCAGGGACAGGGAAGGCTACGAGCAGTACTTC. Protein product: CASSRDREGYEQYF.

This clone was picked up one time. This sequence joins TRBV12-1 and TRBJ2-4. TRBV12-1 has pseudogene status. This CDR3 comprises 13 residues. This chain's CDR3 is CATFPRDKNIQYF. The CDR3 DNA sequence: TGTGCCACCTTCCCTAGGGACAAAAACATTCAGTACTTC.

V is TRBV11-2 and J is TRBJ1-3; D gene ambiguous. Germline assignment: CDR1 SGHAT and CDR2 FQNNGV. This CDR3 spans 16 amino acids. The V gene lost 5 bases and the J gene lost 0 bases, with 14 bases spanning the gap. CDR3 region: CASSIRTPYSGNTIYF. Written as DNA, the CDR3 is TGTGCCAGCAGCATCCGGACTCCTTACTCTGGAAACACCATATATTTT.

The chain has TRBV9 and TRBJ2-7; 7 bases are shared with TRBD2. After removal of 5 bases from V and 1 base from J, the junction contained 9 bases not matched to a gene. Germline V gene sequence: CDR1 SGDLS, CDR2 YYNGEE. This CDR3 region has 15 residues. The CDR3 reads CASSGDGGSSYEQYF. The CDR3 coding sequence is TGTGCCAGCAGTGGCGATGGCGGGAGTTCCTACGAGCAGTACTTC.

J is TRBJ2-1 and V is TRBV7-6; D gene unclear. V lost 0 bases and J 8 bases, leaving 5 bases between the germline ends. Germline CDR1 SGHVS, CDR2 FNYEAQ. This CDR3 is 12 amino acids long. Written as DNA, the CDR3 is TGTGCCAGCAGCTTAGCCCGGGATGAGCAGTTCTTC. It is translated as CASSLARDEQFF.

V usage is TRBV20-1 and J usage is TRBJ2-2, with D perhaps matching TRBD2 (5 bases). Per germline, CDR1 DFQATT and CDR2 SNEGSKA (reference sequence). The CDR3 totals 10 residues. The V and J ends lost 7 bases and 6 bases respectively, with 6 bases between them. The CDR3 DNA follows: TGCAGTGTGAGGGCCGGGGAGCTGTTTTTT. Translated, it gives CSVRAGELFF.

CDR3 sequence (DNA): TGCGCCAGCAGCCACTCAATGACTAGCGGGAGAATAAACGAGCAGTACTTC. Protein sequence: CASSHSMTSGRINEQYF. The J gene is TRBJ2-5, the V gene TRBV4-1; 12 bases match TRBD2. The DNA end is more similar to TRBJ2-7, so the J call may be wrong. This CDR3 has 17 amino acids. Germline V CDR1 and CDR2: MGHRA, YSYEKL.

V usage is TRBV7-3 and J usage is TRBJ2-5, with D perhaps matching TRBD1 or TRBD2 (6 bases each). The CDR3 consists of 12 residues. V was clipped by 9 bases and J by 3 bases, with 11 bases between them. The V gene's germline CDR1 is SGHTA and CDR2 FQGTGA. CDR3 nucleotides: TGTGCCAGGAAGGGGGGAGAAGAGACCCAGTACTTC. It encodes CARKGGEETQYF. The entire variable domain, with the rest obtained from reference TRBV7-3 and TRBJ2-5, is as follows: GAGVSQTPSNKVTEKGKYVELRCDPISGHTALYWYRQSLGQGPEFLIYFQGTGAADDSGLPNDRFFAVRPEGSVSTLKIQRTERGDSAVYLCARKGGEETQYFGPGTRLLVL.

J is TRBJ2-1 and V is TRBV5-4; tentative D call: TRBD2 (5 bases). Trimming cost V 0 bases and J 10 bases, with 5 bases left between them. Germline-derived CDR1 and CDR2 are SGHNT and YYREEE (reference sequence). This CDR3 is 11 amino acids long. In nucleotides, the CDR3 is TGTGCCAGCAGCTTGGGAGGGGAGCAGTTCTTC. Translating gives CASSLGGEQFF.

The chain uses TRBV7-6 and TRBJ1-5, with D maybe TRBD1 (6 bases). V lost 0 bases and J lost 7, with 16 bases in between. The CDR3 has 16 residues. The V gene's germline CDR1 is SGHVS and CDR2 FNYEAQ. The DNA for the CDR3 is TGTGCCAGCAGCTTAGCTGGGGGGGGCCCGGGGCAGCCCCAGCATTTT. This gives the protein CASSLAGGGPGQPQHF. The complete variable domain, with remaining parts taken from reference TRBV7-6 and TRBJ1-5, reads GAGVSQSPRYKVTKRGQDVALRCDPISGHVSLYWYRQALGQGPEFLTYFNYEAQQDKSGLPNDRFSAERPEGSISTLTIQRTEQRDSAMYRCASSLAGGGPGQPQHFGDGTRLSIL.

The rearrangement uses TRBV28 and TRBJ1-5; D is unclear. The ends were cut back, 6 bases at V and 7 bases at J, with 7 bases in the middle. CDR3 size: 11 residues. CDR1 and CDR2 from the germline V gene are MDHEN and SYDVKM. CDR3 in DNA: TGTGCCAGCAGCATCGGACAGCCCCAGCATTTT. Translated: CASSIGQPQHF.

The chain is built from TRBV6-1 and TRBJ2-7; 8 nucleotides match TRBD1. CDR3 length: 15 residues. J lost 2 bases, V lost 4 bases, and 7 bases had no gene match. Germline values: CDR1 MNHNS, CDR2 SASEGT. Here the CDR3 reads CASSVRGPGPYEQYF. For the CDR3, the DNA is TGTGCCAGCAGTGTCAGGGGGCCCGGCCCCTACGAGCAGTACTTC.

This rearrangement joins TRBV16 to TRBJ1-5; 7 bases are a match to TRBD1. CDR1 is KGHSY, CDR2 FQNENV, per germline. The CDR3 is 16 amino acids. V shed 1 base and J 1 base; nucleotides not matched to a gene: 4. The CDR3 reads CASSQYRRGSNQPQHF. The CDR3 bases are TGTGCCAGCAGCCAATATCGCAGGGGGAGCAATCAGCCCCAGCATTTT.

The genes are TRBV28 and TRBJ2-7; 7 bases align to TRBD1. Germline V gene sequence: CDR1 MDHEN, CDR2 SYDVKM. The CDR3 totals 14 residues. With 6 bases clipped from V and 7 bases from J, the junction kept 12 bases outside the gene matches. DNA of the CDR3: TGTGCCAGCAGCCCCGTTAGACAGGGTCAGGAGCAGTACTTC. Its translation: CASSPVRQGQEQYF.